The 19 T cell receptor beta chains reported below all come from one sample, sequenced in a study of blood T cell repertoires in COVID-19. Generated by immunoSEQ multiplex PCR, the TCRdb table keeps only in-frame clones and is missing some. The repertoire includes about 120,000 clones, about nine tenths of them detected once, and over 9% sits in the top ten. The sample taken for sequencing was peripheral blood. Receptors were obtained from a man between 50 and 59 years old with acute or convalescent COVID-19.

J is TRBJ2-1 and V is TRBV4-1; the match to TRBD2 covers 14 bases. The trim removed 5 bases at V and 5 bases at J, leaving 5 bases unmatched. The CDR3 has 16 amino acids. Germline V gives CDR1 MGHRA, CDR2 YSYEKL. The CDR3 sequence: CASSTRTSGRNNEQFF. The CDR3 DNA is TGCGCCAGCAGCACCCGGACTAGCGGGAGGAACAATGAGCAGTTCTTC.

The rearrangement links TRBV11-2 to TRBJ2-7; D is perhaps TRBD1 (5 bases). V lost 5 bases to trimming and J lost 6 bases, with 14 bases between them. The CDR3 is made up of 13 amino acids. Germline CDR1 SGHAT, CDR2 FQNNGV. CDR3 DNA: TGTGCCAGCAGCGTAACCTCAGGGTCCGAGCAGTACTTC. It codes for CASSVTSGSEQYF.

The chain couples TRBV29-1 to TRBJ1-4; a weak D match, TRBD1 (6 bases). This CDR3 contains 14 residues. Trimming left V 3 bases short and J 2 bases short, with 10 bases between. Germline V gene data show CDR1 as SQVTM and CDR2 as ANQGSEA. CDR3 nucleotides: TGCAGCGTTGACGAGGGGGTCACTAATGAAAAACTGTTTTTT. Its protein is CSVDEGVTNEKLFF.

V and J are TRBV5-1 and TRBJ2-5; D call uncertain. V was shortened by 2 bases and J by 2 bases, with 10 bases between the two germline ends. The germline V gene encodes CDR1 SGHRS and CDR2 YFSETQ. This CDR3 has 14 residues. The CDR3 spells CASSFTWQQETQYF. The CDR3 DNA follows: TGCGCCAGCAGCTTTACGTGGCAGCAAGAGACCCAGTACTTC.

V is TRBV5-1 and J is TRBJ1-1; 10 positions agree with TRBD1. CDR1 SGHRS and CDR2 YFSETQ come from the germline V gene. The CDR3 is 15 residues long. V was clipped by 0 bases and J by 5 bases; unmatched bases: 4. CDR3 sequence reads: CASSLGQGARTEAFF. CDR3 nucleotides: TGCGCCAGCAGCTTGGGACAGGGGGCTCGAACTGAAGCTTTCTTT.

V gene TRBV28 combines with J gene TRBJ2-1; 9 bases match TRBD2. V lost 7 bases and J lost 7; bases outside the gene matches: 11. The CDR3 runs 15 residues. CDR1 and CDR2 from the germline V gene are MDHEN and SYDVKM. The CDR3 nucleotides are TGTGCCAGCAAACTCGGATTTAGCGGGAGAAATGAGCAGTTCTTC. This codes for CASKLGFSGRNEQFF.

The chain couples TRBV19 to TRBJ2-7; D is unresolved. The germline V and J ends were trimmed by 5 bases and 1 base, with 6 bases remaining between them. CDR1 LNHDA and CDR2 SQIVND come from the germline V gene (reference sequence). There are 12 residues in the CDR3. The CDR3 DNA reads TGTGCCAGTAGTTCGTCTTCCTACGAGCAGTACTTC. Its translation is CASSSSSYEQYF.

The chain carries TRBV19 and TRBJ1-5, with TRBD1 matching over 7 bases. CDR3 size: 18 residues. Germline CDR1 is LNHDA and CDR2 is SQIVND (reference sequence). Trimming cost V 3 bases and J 6 bases; bases outside gene matches: 17. The CDR3 nucleotides read TGTGCCAGTAGTATTATCCCCACAGGGGACCTTTTCGGTCAGCCCCAGCATTTT. It encodes CASSIIPTGDLFGQPQHF.

This rearrangement joins TRBV29-1 to TRBJ1-6, with a tentative D call TRBD1 (5 bases). CDR1 SQVTM and CDR2 ANQGSEA come from the germline V gene. Trimming stripped 6 bases from V and 10 bases from J, with 13 bases between. The CDR3 extends over 12 amino acids. In DNA, the CDR3 is TGCAGCGTCCGGGACGGAGGGTCACCCCTCCACTTT. It codes for CSVRDGGSPLHF.

V usage is TRBV5-1 and J usage is TRBJ1-1; D not certain. The CDR3 consists of 12 residues. Germline CDR1 reads SGHRS; CDR2 reads YFSETQ. With 0 bases removed from V and 11 bases from J, the gap between germline ends came to 11 bases. CDR3: CASSLAGREAFF. The DNA for the CDR3 is TGCGCCAGCAGCTTGGCCGGACGGGAGGCTTTCTTT.

The chain couples TRBV6-5 to TRBJ1-5; D is possibly TRBD1 (5 bases). Deletions cut 0 bases from V and 6 bases from J, with 12 bases between. Looked up from germline, CDR1 is MNHEY and CDR2 is SVGAGI. The CDR3 has 15 residues. In DNA, the CDR3 is TGTGCCAGCAGTTACTCTCGGGGGACGGCTCAGCCCCAGCATTTT. This encodes CASSYSRGTAQPQHF.

The gene calls are TRBV28 and TRBJ2-1, with TRBD2 identical over 7 bases. CDR1 and CDR2 from the germline V gene are MDHEN and SYDVKM. The CDR3 loop spans 16 amino acids. Trimming removed 6 bases from V and 6 bases from J; junction bases left unmatched: 14. The CDR3 nucleotides are TGTGCCAGCAGCGAAACCTCCGGGACTACACGCAATGAGCAGTTCTTC. Protein sequence: CASSETSGTTRNEQFF.

The CDR3 protein is CASSEAWTPTYF. The CDR3, as DNA: TGTGCCAGCAGTGAAGCGTGGACTCCTACGTACTTC. The chain combines TRBV2 with TRBJ2-5, with D possibly being TRBD2 (5 bases). Germline V gene data show CDR1 as SNHLY and CDR2 as FYNNEI. The CDR3 is 12 amino acids. Trimming pared 0 bases from V and 13 bases from J, leaving 12 bases between.

The V call is TRBV29-1, the J call TRBJ2-7; D not resolved. V was cut by 5 bases and J by 2 bases, with 10 bases left in between. The CDR3 spans 12 residues. Germline CDR1 reads SQVTM; CDR2 reads ANQGSEA. For the CDR3, the DNA is TGCAGCGTTCGTCAGGATACCTACGAGCAGTACTTC. Translated: CSVRQDTYEQYF.

V usage is TRBV2 and J usage is TRBJ1-1, with D maybe TRBD1 (6 bases). CDR1 SNHLY and CDR2 FYNNEI come from the germline V gene. The germline V and J ends were trimmed by 6 bases and 1 base, with 15 bases remaining between them. This CDR3 has 15 amino acids. The CDR3, as DNA: TGTGCCAGCAGCTTACAGGGAATAAGGAACACTGAAGCTTTCTTT. Translated, it gives CASSLQGIRNTEAFF.

The chain employs TRBV6-5 and TRBJ1-1, with 9 bases aligning to TRBD1. Unmatched junction bases numbered 10, after V lost 7 bases and J lost 7 bases. The CDR3 extends over 14 amino acids. Germline-derived CDR1 and CDR2 are MNHEY and SVGAGI. In nucleotides, the CDR3 is TGTGCCAGCATTAACACAGGGGGCGCTTTTGAAGCTTTCTTT. Its translation is CASINTGGAFEAFF.

V gene TRBV7-3 combines with J gene TRBJ2-1; TRBD1 aligns across 9 bases. This CDR3 region has 15 residues. The V gene's germline CDR1 is SGHTA and CDR2 FQGTGA. V shed 3 bases and J 7 bases; nucleotides not matched to a gene: 7. CDR3: CASSFTGGGINEQFF. The CDR3, as DNA: TGTGCCAGCAGCTTTACAGGGGGCGGAATAAATGAGCAGTTCTTC.

The genes are TRBV19 and TRBJ1-2; the D gene is possibly TRBD1 (6 bases). The length of the CDR3 is 13 residues. Germline V gives CDR1 LNHDA, CDR2 SQIVND (reference sequence). With 5 bases removed from V and 7 bases from J, the gap between germline ends came to 14 bases. CDR3 DNA sequence: TGTGCCAGTAGTCCACGGACAGTCATTGGCTACACCTTC. Protein sequence: CASSPRTVIGYTF.

The rearrangement uses TRBV30 and TRBJ2-1, with 11 nucleotides matching TRBD2. The germline V gene has CDR1 GTSNPN and CDR2 SVGIG (reference sequence). This CDR3 has 15 amino acids. V gave up 5 bases and J gave up 3 bases; unmatched junction bases: 6. CDR3 sequence: CAWDLGLAGYNEQFF. CDR3 DNA: TGTGCCTGGGATCTAGGACTAGCGGGCTACAATGAGCAGTTCTTC.